In this sample, the clone carrying this T cell receptor (beta chain) turned up many times. The authors ran a second PCR of about 6 to 11 cycles using a sample-barcoded 5' primer and a J-beta primer mix. The template-switch adaptor, which had 12 random nucleotides, put a tag on each cDNA molecule. One entry per CDR3 protein, called by TCRdb with MiXCR from the 5' RACE reads. This sample carries roughly 700,000 distinct CDR3 sequences, about 32% of them seen once, and the ten largest clones take about 16%. The sample belongs to a study of blood T cells in healthy people across ages. At the level of the study: Per two T cells, template switching captured roughly one barcoded beta molecule.

Germline CDR1 is SGHDT and CDR2 is YYEEEE. The CDR3 totals 20 residues. J gave up 4 bases and V 1 base, and 22 bases lay outside the gene matches. Each donor supplied around 9.9 milliliters of peripheral blood. Sample: blood. The origin of this receptor is a woman older than 75 in good health. The chain combines TRBV5-6 with TRBJ1-1; 7 bases fit TRBD1. The CDR3 DNA is TGTGCCAGCAGCTTGCTTGACGACAGGGATTATAGAAGGAAGAGCACTGAAGCTTTCTTT. Amino acid sequence: CASSLLDDRDYRRKSTEAFF. The full variable domain, its missing parts supplied by reference TRBV5-6 and TRBJ1-1, is DAGVTQSPTHLIKTRGQQVTLRCSPKSGHDTVSWYQQALGQGPQFIFQYYEEEERQRGNFPDRFSGHQFPNYSSELNVNALLLGDSALYLCASSLLDDRDYRRKSTEAFFGQGTRLTVV.